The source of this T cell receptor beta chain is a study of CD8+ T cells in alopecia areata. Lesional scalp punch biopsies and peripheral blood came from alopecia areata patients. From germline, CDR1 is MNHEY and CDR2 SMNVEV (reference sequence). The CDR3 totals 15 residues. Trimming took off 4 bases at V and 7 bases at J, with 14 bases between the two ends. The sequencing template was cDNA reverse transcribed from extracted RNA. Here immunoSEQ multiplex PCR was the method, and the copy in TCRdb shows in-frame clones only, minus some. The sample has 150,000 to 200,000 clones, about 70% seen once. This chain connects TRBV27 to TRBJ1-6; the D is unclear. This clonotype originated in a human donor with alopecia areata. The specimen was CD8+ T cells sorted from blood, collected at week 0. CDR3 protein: CASSYRFSGNSPLHF. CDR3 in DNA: TGTGCCAGCAGTTATCGTTTTTCGGGGAATTCACCCCTCCACTTT.